These 29 T cell receptor beta chains were all obtained from the same sample, sequenced in a study of T-cell memory formation after mild COVID-19. A single record per CDR3 protein comes from TCRdb applying MiXCR to the 5' RACE reads. The sample lists 110,000 or so distinct CDR3 sequences, 20% to 25% seen once, with about 42% in the top ten. Sequencing was carried out using PBMCs or a T cell subset sorted from them (not recorded which). These receptors originate from a man aged 18 to 29 who had mild COVID-19 (a few samples of this study predate the infection). Cell type and time point are not known.

This chain connects TRBV6-5 to TRBJ1-2; D is uncertain. V gave up 0 bases and J gave up 7 bases, with 9 bases separating them. CDR3 length: 13 amino acids. Germline V gene data show CDR1 as MNHEY and CDR2 as SVGAGI. The CDR3: CASSYSTGFGYTF. CDR3 in DNA: TGTGCCAGCAGTTACTCGACCGGGTTTGGCTACACCTTC.

The chain is built from TRBV12-3 or TRBV12-4 and TRBJ2-7, with D perhaps matching TRBD2 (6 bases). V lost 6 bases to trimming and J lost 2 bases, with 11 bases between them. The CDR3 is 13 residues long. The chain's CDR3 is CASSPGSPYEQYF. CDR3 nucleotide sequence: TGTGCCAGCAGCCCCGGGAGCCCCTACGAGCAGTACTTC.

This clonotype occurred a few times. J is TRBJ2-7 and V is TRBV6-5; D is unclear. V lost 3 bases and J 0 bases, leaving 9 bases between the germline ends. The CDR3 has 14 residues. Germline-derived CDR1 and CDR2 are MNHEY and SVGAGI. The CDR3 is CASSYGRSSYEQYF. The CDR3 DNA is TGTGCCAGCAGTTATGGTCGAAGCTCCTACGAGCAGTACTTC.

This clonotype has just a few counts. The V gene is TRBV15, the J gene TRBJ2-2; no clear D gene. The CDR3 is 13 amino acids. V lost 1 base, J lost 4 bases, and 4 bases lay in between. Germline CDR1 is LNHNV and CDR2 is YYDKDF (reference sequence). CDR3 DNA: TGTGCCACCAGCAGAGTCAGCACCGGGGAGCTGTTTTTT. This gives the protein CATSRVSTGELFF.

This clonotype turned up a few times. The V gene is TRBV4-1, the J gene TRBJ1-4; 7 nucleotides agree with TRBD1. J was trimmed by 8 bases and V by 0 bases; bases with no gene match: 9. Germline V gene lookup returns CDR1 MGHRA and CDR2 YSYEKL. There are 16 residues in the CDR3. In DNA, the CDR3 is TGCGCCAGCAGCCAAGAGTTAGGGACGACAGGGGAAAAACTGTTTTTT. Translating it yields CASSQELGTTGEKLFF.

The table lists this clonotype with a few counts. The chain recombines TRBV10-3 with TRBJ2-7; 8 nucleotides align to TRBD2. Germline V lookup: CDR1 ENHRY, CDR2 SYGVKD. V shed 2 bases, J shed 2 bases, and the junction held 5 bases outside the gene matches. This CDR3 has 15 amino acids. CDR3 DNA: TGTGCCATCAGTGAGGGTAGCGGGATTGCCTACGAGCAGTACTTC. Translating gives CAISEGSGIAYEQYF.

The V and J genes are TRBV10-1 and TRBJ2-3; D is perhaps TRBD2 (6 bases). Germline loops: CDR1 WNHNN, CDR2 SYGVQD (reference sequence). The CDR3 has 14 amino acids. The ends were cut back, 2 bases at V and 7 bases at J, with 13 bases in the middle. CDR3 in amino acids: CASSESSRDYTQYF. The CDR3 DNA follows: TGCGCCAGCAGTGAGAGCTCCAGGGACTATACGCAGTATTTT.

This clonotype was found a few times. The chain has TRBV28 and TRBJ2-5; D gene unclear. Germline V gives CDR1 MDHEN, CDR2 SYDVKM. The CDR3 contains 16 residues. Deletions cut 3 bases from V and 3 bases from J, with 17 bases between. The CDR3 DNA is TGTGCCAGCAGTTTTGACTCCTCAGGAAGTGAAGAGACCCAGTACTTC. Its translation is CASSFDSSGSEETQYF. Looking up the rest from reference TRBV28 and TRBJ2-5 gives the full variable domain: DVKVTQSSRYLVKRTGEKVFLECVQDMDHENMFWYRQDPGLGLRLIYFSYDVKMKEKGDIPEGYSVSREKKERFSLILESASTNQTSMYLCASSFDSSGSEETQYFGPGTRLLVL.

This clonotype was observed a handful of times. The CDR3 spells CASSYSGSQGSHEQYV. CDR3 nucleotide sequence: TGTGCCAGCAGTTACTCCGGCTCACAGGGGAGCCACGAGCAGTACGTC. The chain carries TRBV6-2 or TRBV6-3 and TRBJ2-7; 7 nucleotides line up with TRBD1. CDR1 and CDR2 from the germline V gene are MNHEY and SVGEGT. This CDR3 spans 16 amino acids. V was pared by 0 bases and J by 5 bases, with 10 bases of the junction left unmatched.

This clonotype was seen only a few times. The chain couples TRBV5-1 to TRBJ1-2; possible D gene TRBD1, 6 bases. In germline, CDR1 is SGHRS, CDR2 YFSETQ. This CDR3 has 14 residues. V lost 4 bases, J lost 7 bases, and 17 bases lay in between. CDR3 sequence reads: CASSPRGGSGGYTF. The CDR3 coding sequence is TGCGCCAGCAGCCCACGAGGGGGGAGTGGTGGCTACACCTTC.

The genes are TRBV6-2 or TRBV6-3 and TRBJ2-7, with D possibly being TRBD1 (6 bases). This CDR3 is 13 amino acids long. Germline lookup yields CDR1 MNHEY and CDR2 SVGEGT. V lost 0 bases and J lost 4, with 7 bases in between. The CDR3 sequence: CASSYSDSYEQYV. Here the CDR3 DNA reads TGTGCCAGCAGTTACTCGGACAGTTACGAGCAGTACGTC.

This clonotype was picked up a small number of times. The CDR3 spells CASSLGMGIPDTQYF. In DNA, the CDR3 is TGTGCCAGCAGCTTAGGGATGGGGATCCCAGATACGCAGTATTTT. The chain uses TRBV7-6 and TRBJ2-3; no clear D. There are 15 residues in the CDR3. CDR1 is SGHVS, CDR2 FNYEAQ, per germline. The ends were cut back, 1 base at V and 4 bases at J, with 12 bases in the middle. The whole variable domain, remainder taken from reference TRBV7-6 and TRBJ2-3, is GAGVSQSPRYKVTKRGQDVALRCDPISGHVSLYWYRQALGQGPEFLTYFNYEAQQDKSGLPNDRFSAERPEGSISTLTIQRTEQRDSAMYRCASSLGMGIPDTQYFGPGTRLTVL.

This clonotype was observed many times. The chain has TRBV6-4 and TRBJ2-3; TRBD2 aligns across 15 bases. This CDR3 comprises 17 residues. Trimming removed 6 bases from V and 1 base from J; junction bases left unmatched: 5. Per the germline V gene, CDR1 is MRHNA and CDR2 is SNTAGT. CDR3 amino acids: CASSRTSGGAGTDTQYF. The CDR3 coding sequence is TGTGCCAGCAGCCGGACTAGCGGGGGGGCAGGCACAGATACGCAGTATTTT.

This clonotype was seen more than once but under ten times. The chain links TRBV7-9 to TRBJ1-1; maybe TRBD1 (5 bases). This CDR3 spans 16 amino acids. Trimming removed 5 bases at V and 6 bases at J, with 22 bases between. Germline V lookup: CDR1 SEHNR, CDR2 FQNEAQ (reference sequence). Here the CDR3 DNA reads TGTGCCAGCAGCCCCGGGTGGGGCATAGAAGGGGCTGAAGCTTTCTTT. As protein: CASSPGWGIEGAEAFF.

The chain links TRBV11-2 to TRBJ2-7; TRBD1 or TRBD2 may be the D gene (5 bases each). The CDR3 sequence is 12 residues long. Germline loops: CDR1 SGHAT, CDR2 FQNNGV. The V end was cut by 2 bases, the J end by 4 bases, with 6 bases between. Here the CDR3 reads CASSLWGYEQYF. The CDR3 nucleotides are TGTGCCAGCAGCTTATGGGGGTACGAGCAGTACTTC.

There are a few counts of this clonotype. The rearrangement uses TRBV3-1 and TRBJ2-5, with D perhaps matching TRBD1 or TRBD2 (5 bases each). V was trimmed by 1 base and J by 2 bases, leaving 11 bases between them. In germline, CDR1 is LGHDT, CDR2 YNNKEL (reference sequence). This CDR3 has 15 amino acids. CDR3 DNA: TGTGCCAGCAGCCAAGTCGGCAGGGAGCAAGAGACCCAGTACTTC. This gives the protein CASSQVGREQETQYF.

V is TRBV7-9 and J is TRBJ1-4; 10 bases map to TRBD1. J lost 6 bases, V lost 5 bases, and 9 bases had no gene match. This CDR3 has 16 residues. CDR1 and CDR2 from the germline V gene are SEHNR and FQNEAQ (reference sequence). In DNA, the CDR3 is TGTGCCAGCAGCACCAAATCCGGGACAGGGGATGAAAAACTGTTTTTT. Translation: CASSTKSGTGDEKLFF.

This clonotype was found a few times. The rearrangement links TRBV11-2 to TRBJ2-7; D remains ambiguous. Trimming took off 0 bases at V and 4 bases at J, with 10 bases between the two ends. In germline, CDR1 is SGHAT, CDR2 FQNNGV. The CDR3 has 14 amino acids. CDR3 DNA sequence: TGTGCCAGCAGCTTAGAGCCGGCCGGGTACGAGCAGTACTTC. Translation gives CASSLEPAGYEQYF.

This clonotype was seen only a few times. This chain links TRBV3-1 with TRBJ1-1, with D tentatively TRBD1 (6 bases). Germline lookup yields CDR1 LGHDT and CDR2 YNNKEL (reference sequence). The CDR3 has 16 amino acids. Trimming cost V 0 bases and J 1 base, with 12 bases left between them. CDR3 DNA sequence: TGTGCCAGCAGCCAAGATCGGTGGGGGGCGAACACTGAAGCTTTCTTT. It yields the protein CASSQDRWGANTEAFF.

The chain uses TRBV12-3 or TRBV12-4 and TRBJ1-1, with TRBD1 identical over 7 bases. The CDR3 runs 13 residues. Germline trimming cut 6 bases from V and 4 bases from J; bases unmatched to any gene: 5. The chain's CDR3 is CASRVTGTTEAFF. The CDR3 nucleotides are TGTGCCAGCAGGGTGACAGGGACCACTGAAGCTTTCTTT.

This sequence joins TRBV12-3 or TRBV12-4 and TRBJ1-1; a weak D match, TRBD1 (5 bases). Trimming shortened V by 3 bases and J by 7 bases, and 18 bases separated the two germline ends. The CDR3 spans 15 residues. The CDR3 bases are TGTGCCAGCAGTTTTAATGTTGGGTGGGGGTTTGAAGCTTTCTTT. It specifies CASSFNVGWGFEAFF.

The genes are TRBV11-2 and TRBJ2-1; 7 positions match TRBD2. After removal of 1 base from V and 10 bases from J, the junction contained 7 bases not matched to a gene. The germline CDR1 and CDR2 sequences are SGHAT and FQNNGV. The CDR3 covers 14 residues. CDR3 loop: CASSLGGGGGEQFF. The CDR3 nucleotides read TGTGCCAGCAGCTTAGGGGGGGGTGGCGGCGAGCAGTTCTTC.

This clonotype has a handful of counts. The chain employs TRBV12-5 and TRBJ2-7; D is ambiguous. Per germline, CDR1 LGHNT and CDR2 FRNRAP. V was cut by 0 bases and J by 3 bases, with 6 bases left in between. The CDR3 is made up of 13 amino acids. CDR3: CASGLVGYYEQYF. The CDR3 coding sequence is TGTGCTAGTGGTTTGGTTGGGTACTACGAGCAGTACTTC.

The genes are TRBV12-3 or TRBV12-4 and TRBJ1-2; D may be TRBD1 (6 bases). CDR3 size: 14 residues. V gave up 4 bases and J gave up 4 bases, with 13 bases separating them. The CDR3 sequence is CASSSQTGFYGYTF. The CDR3 DNA reads as TGTGCCAGCAGTTCCCAGACAGGATTCTATGGCTACACCTTC.

The chain carries TRBV5-4 and TRBJ1-3; 7 bases match TRBD1. With V trimmed by 4 bases and J by 7 bases, 11 bases remained unmatched. Germline loops: CDR1 SGHNT, CDR2 YYREEE (reference sequence). The CDR3 covers 15 residues. The CDR3 sequence: CASSPSLARGNTIYF. DNA of the CDR3: TGTGCCAGCAGCCCTTCCTTGGCCAGGGGGAACACCATATATTTT.

Many counts were recorded for this clonotype. The rearrangement uses TRBV5-1 and TRBJ2-1; D may correspond to TRBD1 or TRBD2 (5 bases each). Trimming removed 1 base at V and 7 bases at J, with 6 bases between. The CDR3 contains 12 residues. Per the germline V gene, CDR1 is SGHRS and CDR2 is YFSETQ. The CDR3 DNA reads TGCGCCAGCAGCTTGTGGGGGAATGAGCAGTTCTTC. This encodes CASSLWGNEQFF.

This clonotype was detected only a few times. The chain uses TRBV5-6 and TRBJ2-2; 9 nucleotides line up with TRBD1. V lost 2 bases to trimming and J lost 3 bases; unmatched junction nucleotides: 5. Germline V gene sequence: CDR1 SGHDT, CDR2 YYEEEE. This CDR3 contains 16 residues. DNA of the CDR3: TGTGCCAGCAGCTTCGCGACAGGGGGTTACACCGGGGAGCTGTTTTTT. Protein product: CASSFATGGYTGELFF.

This clonotype was detected only a few times. V is TRBV6-1 and J is TRBJ1-5; D uncertain. The germline gives CDR1 MNHNS, CDR2 SASEGT. This CDR3 comprises 15 residues. Trimming left V 5 bases short and J 2 bases short, with 13 bases between. For the CDR3, the DNA is TGTGCCAGCAGTTTAGGAGGCGGTGGCAATCAGCCCCAGCATTTT. This gives the protein CASSLGGGGNQPQHF.

The chain joins TRBV27 to TRBJ1-6; D is unresolved. The ends were cut back, 4 bases at V and 7 bases at J, with 17 bases in the middle. Germline V CDR1 and CDR2: MNHEY, SMNVEV (reference sequence). The CDR3 is made up of 16 amino acids. DNA of the CDR3: TGTGCCAGCAGTTCATATCTACGGGTGTCGAATTCACCCCTCCACTTT. This gives the protein CASSSYLRVSNSPLHF.